Detailed here is one T cell receptor (beta chain). Time point indicated: new active TB diagnosis, blood taken before or within 7 days of starting treatment. The table came from immunoSEQ multiplex PCR; TCRdb's copy has only in-frame clones and leaves some out. The table has fewer than 55,000 clones, 90% to 95% seen once; the top ten hold about 1.5%. This sample stems from a study of T cells in tuberculosis. Looking at the study overall: The T cells targeted glucose monomycolate, a mycobacterial lipid, via CD1B.

The CDR3 runs to 15 residues. CDR1 and CDR2 (germline): MDHEN, SYDVKM. The germline V and J ends were trimmed by 5 bases and 0 bases, with 11 bases remaining between them. The rearrangement links TRBV28 to TRBJ2-4; tentatively, D is TRBD1 (6 bases). The receptor comes from an adult with tuberculosis. The sample consisted of PBMCs, taken at tuberculosis diagnosis. The CDR3 nucleotides are TGTGCCAGCAGTGCAGGGGAGTTAGCCAAAAACATTCAGTACTTC. This gives the protein CASSAGELAKNIQYF. Full variable domain (outside the CDR3, taken from reference TRBV28 and TRBJ2-4): DVKVTQSSRYLVKRTGEKVFLECVQDMDHENMFWYRQDPGLGLRLIYFSYDVKMKEKGDIPEGYSVSREKKERFSLILESASTNQTSMYLCASSAGELAKNIQYFGAGTRLSVL.